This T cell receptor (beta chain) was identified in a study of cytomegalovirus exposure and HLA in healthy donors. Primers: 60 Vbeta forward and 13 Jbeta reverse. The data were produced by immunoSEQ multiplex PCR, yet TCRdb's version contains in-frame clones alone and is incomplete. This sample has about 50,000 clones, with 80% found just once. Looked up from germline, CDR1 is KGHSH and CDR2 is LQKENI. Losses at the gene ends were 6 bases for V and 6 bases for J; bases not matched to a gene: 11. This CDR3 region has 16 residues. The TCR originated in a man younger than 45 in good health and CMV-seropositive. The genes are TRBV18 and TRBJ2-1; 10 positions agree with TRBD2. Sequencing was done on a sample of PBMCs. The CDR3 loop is CASSDYGLAGANEQFF. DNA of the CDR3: TGTGCCAGCTCGGACTATGGGCTAGCGGGGGCCAATGAGCAGTTCTTC.